A selection of T cell receptor beta chains follows, all from one sample in a study of sequential checkpoint blockade in melanoma. The assay was immunoSEQ multiplex PCR, and TCRdb's table has in-frame clones only and misses some. The sample has around 40,000 clones; 86% are singletons. Sequencing used CD8+ T cells sorted from blood (inferred from file names), obtained from a patient given nivolumab and ipilimumab in sequence. These TCRs come from a human donor with melanoma. CDR3s include the opening cysteine and the closing phenylalanine or tryptophan. A D gene is named only where the DNA matches it firmly. Only some rows state a clone size, as once, few, many or a class for expanded clones.

clone_size j_call v_call d_call cdr3_aa cdr3_nt
- TRBJ1-1 TRBV7-6 TRBD1 CASSFGTGVSEAFF TGTGCCAGCAGCTTTGGGACAGGGGTTTCTGAAGCTTTCTTT
- TRBJ1-4 TRBV4-1 - CASSAGLSNEKLFF TGCGCCAGCAGCGCAGGGCTTTCGAATGAAAAACTGTTTTTT
once TRBJ2-5 TRBV12-5 TRBD2 CASGLPQPGLAVQETQYF TGTGCTAGTGGTTTGCCACAACCGGGACTAGCGGTCCAAGAGACCCAGTACTTC
- TRBJ1-5 TRBV27 TRBD1 CASRETGGYQPQHF TGTGCCAGCAGGGAAACAGGGGGCTATCAGCCCCAGCATTTT
- TRBJ2-1 TRBV5-6 - CASSFVRGSFYNEQFF TGTGCCAGCAGCTTTGTAAGGGGGTCATTCTACAATGAGCAGTTCTTC
- TRBJ1-5 TRBV7-3 TRBD1 CASSSSIRQGGTPRQPQHF TGTGCCAGCAGCTCCAGCATCCGACAGGGGGGGACTCCACGGCAGCCCCAGCATTTT
- TRBJ2-7 TRBV11-2 - CASSPPYGYRAYEQYF TGTGCCAGCAGCCCCCCCTATGGATACAGGGCCTACGAGCAGTACTTC
- TRBJ2-2 TRBV30 TRBD2 CAWSVSRPTSGRAITGELFF TGTGCCTGGAGTGTAAGTCGCCCGACTAGCGGGAGGGCCATCACCGGGGAGCTGTTTTTT
- TRBJ1-1 TRBV29-1 TRBD1 CSSWTGPEAFF TGCAGCTCCTGGACAGGGCCCGAAGCTTTCTTT
- TRBJ2-4 TRBV19 TRBD1 CASSMITGVVDIQYF TGTGCCAGTAGTATGATCACAGGGGTGGTAGACATTCAGTACTTC
- TRBJ2-7 TRBV6-6 TRBD1 CASNALGQETYEQYF TGTGCCAGCAACGCATTGGGACAGGAGACCTACGAGCAGTACTTC
- TRBJ2-1 TRBV27 TRBD2 CASSPSGNSYNEQFF TGTGCCAGCAGTCCGAGCGGGAACTCCTACAATGAGCAGTTCTTC